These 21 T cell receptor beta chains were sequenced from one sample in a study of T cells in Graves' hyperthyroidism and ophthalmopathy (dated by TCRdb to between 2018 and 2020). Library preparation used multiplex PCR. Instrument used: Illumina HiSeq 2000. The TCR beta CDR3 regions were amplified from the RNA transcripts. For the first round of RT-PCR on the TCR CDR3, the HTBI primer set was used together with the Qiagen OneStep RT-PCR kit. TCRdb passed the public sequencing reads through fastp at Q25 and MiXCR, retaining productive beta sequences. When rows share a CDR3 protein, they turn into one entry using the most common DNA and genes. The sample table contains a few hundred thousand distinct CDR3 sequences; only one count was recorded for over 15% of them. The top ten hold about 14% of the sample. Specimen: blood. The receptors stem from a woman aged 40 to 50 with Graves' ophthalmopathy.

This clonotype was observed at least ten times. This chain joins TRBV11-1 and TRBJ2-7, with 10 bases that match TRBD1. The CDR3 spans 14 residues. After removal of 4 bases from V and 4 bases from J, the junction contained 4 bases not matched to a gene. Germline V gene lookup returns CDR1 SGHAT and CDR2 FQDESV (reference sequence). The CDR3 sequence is CASSWDRGEYEQYF. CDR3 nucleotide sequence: TGTGCCAGCAGCTGGGACAGGGGAGAGTACGAGCAGTACTTC.

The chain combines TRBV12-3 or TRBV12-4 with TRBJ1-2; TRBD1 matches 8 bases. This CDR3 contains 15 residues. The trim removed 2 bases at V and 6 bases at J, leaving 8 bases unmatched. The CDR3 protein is CASSLSGAGGHGYTF. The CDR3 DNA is TGTGCCAGCAGTTTAAGTGGCGCAGGGGGCCATGGCTACACCTTC.

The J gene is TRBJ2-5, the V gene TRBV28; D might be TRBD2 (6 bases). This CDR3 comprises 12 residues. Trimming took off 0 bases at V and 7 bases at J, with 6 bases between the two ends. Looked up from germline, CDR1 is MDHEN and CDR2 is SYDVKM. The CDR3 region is CASSLWEGTQYF. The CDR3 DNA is TGTGCCAGCAGTTTATGGGAGGGGACCCAGTACTTC.

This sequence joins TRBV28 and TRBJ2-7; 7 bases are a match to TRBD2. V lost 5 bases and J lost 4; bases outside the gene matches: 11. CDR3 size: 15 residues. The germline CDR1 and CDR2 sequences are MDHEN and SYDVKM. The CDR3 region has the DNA TGTGCCAGCAGTCTGTTTGGGGGAGGGTCATACGAGCAGTACTTC. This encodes CASSLFGGGSYEQYF.

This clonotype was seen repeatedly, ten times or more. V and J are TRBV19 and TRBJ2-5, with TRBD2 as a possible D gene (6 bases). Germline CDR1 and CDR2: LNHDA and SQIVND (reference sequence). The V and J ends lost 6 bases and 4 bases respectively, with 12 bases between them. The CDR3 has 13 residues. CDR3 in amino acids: CASRSDGGETQYF. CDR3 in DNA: TGTGCCAGTAGATCGGACGGGGGAGAGACCCAGTACTTC.

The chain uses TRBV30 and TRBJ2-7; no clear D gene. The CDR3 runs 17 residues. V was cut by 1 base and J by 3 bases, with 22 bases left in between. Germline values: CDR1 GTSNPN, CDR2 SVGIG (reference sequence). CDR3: CAWSDRTRKTPGYEQYF. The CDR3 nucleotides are TGTGCCTGGAGTGACCGGACCAGGAAAACCCCGGGCTACGAGCAGTACTTC.

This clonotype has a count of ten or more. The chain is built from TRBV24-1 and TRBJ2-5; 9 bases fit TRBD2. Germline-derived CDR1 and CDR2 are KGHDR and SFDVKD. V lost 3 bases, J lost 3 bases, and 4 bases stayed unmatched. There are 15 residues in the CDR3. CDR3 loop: CATSDPGLAEETQYF. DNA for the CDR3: TGTGCCACCAGTGATCCGGGACTAGCAGAAGAGACCCAGTACTTC.

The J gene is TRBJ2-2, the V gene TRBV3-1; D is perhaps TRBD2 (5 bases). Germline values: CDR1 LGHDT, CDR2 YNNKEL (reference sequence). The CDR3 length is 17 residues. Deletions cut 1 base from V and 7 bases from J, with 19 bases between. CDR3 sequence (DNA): TGTGCCAGCAGCCAAGGGTCTAAGCGGAGGTCCGGCGGGGAGCTGTTTTTT. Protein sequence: CASSQGSKRRSGGELFF.

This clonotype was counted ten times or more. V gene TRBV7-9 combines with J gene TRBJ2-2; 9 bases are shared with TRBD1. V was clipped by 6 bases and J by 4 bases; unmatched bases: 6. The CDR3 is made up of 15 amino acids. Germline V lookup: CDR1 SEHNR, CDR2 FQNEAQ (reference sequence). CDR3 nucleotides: TGTGCCAGCAGTCCCGGGACAGGGATCACCGGGGAGCTGTTTTTT. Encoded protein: CASSPGTGITGELFF.

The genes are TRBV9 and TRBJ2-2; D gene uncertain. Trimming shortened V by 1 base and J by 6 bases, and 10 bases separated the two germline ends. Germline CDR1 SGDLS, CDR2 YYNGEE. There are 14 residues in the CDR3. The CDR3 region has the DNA TGTGCCAGCAGCGTAACCGGGCTTTCCGGGGAGCTGTTTTTT. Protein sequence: CASSVTGLSGELFF.

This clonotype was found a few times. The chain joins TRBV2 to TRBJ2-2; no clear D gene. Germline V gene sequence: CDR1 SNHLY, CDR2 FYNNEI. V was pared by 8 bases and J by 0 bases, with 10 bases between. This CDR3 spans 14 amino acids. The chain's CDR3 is CASSGDSNTGELFF. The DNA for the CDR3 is TGTGCCAGCTCGGGCGATTCGAACACCGGGGAGCTGTTTTTT.

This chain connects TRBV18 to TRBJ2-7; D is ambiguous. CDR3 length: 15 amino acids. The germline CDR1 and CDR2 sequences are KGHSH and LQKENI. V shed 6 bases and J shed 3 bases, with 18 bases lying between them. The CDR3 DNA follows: TGTGCCAGCTCCCCCTCTGGGCTATCCCACTACGAGCAGTACTTC. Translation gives CASSPSGLSHYEQYF. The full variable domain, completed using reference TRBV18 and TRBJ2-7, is NAGVMQNPRHLVRRRGQEARLRCSPMKGHSHVYWYRQLPEEGLKFMVYLQKENIIDESGMPKERFSAEFPKEGPSILRIQQVVRGDSAAYFCASSPSGLSHYEQYFGPGTRLTVT.

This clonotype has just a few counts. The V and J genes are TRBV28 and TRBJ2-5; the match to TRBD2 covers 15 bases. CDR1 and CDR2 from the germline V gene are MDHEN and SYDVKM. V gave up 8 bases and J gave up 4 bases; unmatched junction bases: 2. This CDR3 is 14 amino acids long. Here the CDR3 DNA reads TGTGCCAGCCTGGGACTAGCGGGAGGAGAGACCCAGTACTTC. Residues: CASLGLAGGETQYF.

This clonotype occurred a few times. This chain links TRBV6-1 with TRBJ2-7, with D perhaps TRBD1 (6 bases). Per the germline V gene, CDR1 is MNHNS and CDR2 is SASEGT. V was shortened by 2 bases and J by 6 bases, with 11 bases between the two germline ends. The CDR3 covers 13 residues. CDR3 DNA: TGTGCCAGCAGTGAATCAGGGGACCCCGAGCAGTACTTC. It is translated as CASSESGDPEQYF.

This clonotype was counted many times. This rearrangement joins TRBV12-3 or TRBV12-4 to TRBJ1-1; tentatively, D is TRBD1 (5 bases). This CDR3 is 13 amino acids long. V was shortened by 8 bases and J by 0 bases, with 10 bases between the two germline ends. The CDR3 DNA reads TGTGCCAGCCGGGACGGGTTGAACACTGAAGCTTTCTTT. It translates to CASRDGLNTEAFF.

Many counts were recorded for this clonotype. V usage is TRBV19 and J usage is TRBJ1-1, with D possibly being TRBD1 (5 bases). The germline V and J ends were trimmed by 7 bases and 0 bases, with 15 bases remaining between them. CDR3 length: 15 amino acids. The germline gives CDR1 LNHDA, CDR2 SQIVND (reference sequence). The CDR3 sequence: CASTGHQMLNTEAFF. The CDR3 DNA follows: TGTGCCAGTACTGGACACCAAATGTTGAACACTGAAGCTTTCTTT.

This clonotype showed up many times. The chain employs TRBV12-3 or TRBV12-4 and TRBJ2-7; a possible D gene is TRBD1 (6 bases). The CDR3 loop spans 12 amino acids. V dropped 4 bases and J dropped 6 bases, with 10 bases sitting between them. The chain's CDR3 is CASSSTGIEQYF. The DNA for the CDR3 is TGTGCCAGCAGTTCTACAGGGATCGAGCAGTACTTC.

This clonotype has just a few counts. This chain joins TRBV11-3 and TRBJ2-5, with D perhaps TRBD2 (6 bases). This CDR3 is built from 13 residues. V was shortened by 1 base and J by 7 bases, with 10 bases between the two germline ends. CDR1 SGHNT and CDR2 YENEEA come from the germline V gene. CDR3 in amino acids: CASSLGGAGTQYF. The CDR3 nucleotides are TGTGCCAGCAGCTTAGGCGGGGCGGGGACCCAGTACTTC. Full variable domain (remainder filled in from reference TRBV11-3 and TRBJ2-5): EAGVVQSPRYKIIEKKQPVAFWCNPISGHNTLYWYLQNLGQGPELLIRYENEEAVDDSQLPKDRFSAERLKGVDSTLKIQPAELGDSAVYLCASSLGGAGTQYFGPGTRLLVL.

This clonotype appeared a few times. The CDR3: CASRRPTGTSGRQEQFF. CDR3 bases: TGTGCCAGCAGGAGACCGACCGGGACTAGCGGGAGACAAGAGCAGTTCTTC. The chain is built from TRBV27 and TRBJ2-1, with 14 nucleotides matching TRBD2. The CDR3 runs 17 residues. Germline V gene sequence: CDR1 MNHEY, CDR2 SMNVEV (reference sequence). The V segment lost 6 bases and the J segment 10 bases; nucleotides outside the gene matches: 14.

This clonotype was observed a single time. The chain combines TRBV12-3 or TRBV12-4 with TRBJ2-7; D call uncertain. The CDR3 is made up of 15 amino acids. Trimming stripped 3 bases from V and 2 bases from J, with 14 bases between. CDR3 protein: CASSFLGLRTYEQYF. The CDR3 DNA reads TGTGCCAGCAGTTTTCTGGGTTTGCGAACCTACGAGCAGTACTTC.

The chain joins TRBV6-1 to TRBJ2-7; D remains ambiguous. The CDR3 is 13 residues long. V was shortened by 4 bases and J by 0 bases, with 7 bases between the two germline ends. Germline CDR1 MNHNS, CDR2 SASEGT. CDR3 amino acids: CASSVEHSYEQYF. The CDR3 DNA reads TGTGCCAGCAGTGTGGAACACTCCTACGAGCAGTACTTC.